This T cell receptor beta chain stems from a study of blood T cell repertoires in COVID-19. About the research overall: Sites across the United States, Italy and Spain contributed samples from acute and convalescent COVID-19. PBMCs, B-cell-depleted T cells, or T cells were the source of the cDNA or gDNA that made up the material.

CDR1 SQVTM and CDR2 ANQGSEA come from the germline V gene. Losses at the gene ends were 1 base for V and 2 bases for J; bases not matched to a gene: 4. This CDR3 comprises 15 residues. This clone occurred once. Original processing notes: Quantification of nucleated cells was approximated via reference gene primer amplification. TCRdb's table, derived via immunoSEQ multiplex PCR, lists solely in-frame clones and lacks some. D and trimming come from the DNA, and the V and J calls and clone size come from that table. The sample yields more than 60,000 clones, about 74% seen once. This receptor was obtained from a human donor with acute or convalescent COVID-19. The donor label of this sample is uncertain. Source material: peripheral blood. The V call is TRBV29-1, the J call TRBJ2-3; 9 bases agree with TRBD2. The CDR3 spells CSVEGGGRATDTQYF. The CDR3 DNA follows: TGCAGCGTTGAAGGGGGCGGGAGGGCCACAGATACGCAGTATTTT.